This T cell receptor beta chain derives from a study of T cell responses to AZD1222 COVID-19 vaccine. Generated by immunoSEQ multiplex PCR, the TCRdb table keeps only in-frame clones and is missing some. The data show some 100,000 clones, more than 80% seen once. Notes on the study in general: All repertoire sampling was performed exclusively after the peak T cell response. In a largely white British group with more females than males, clonal diversity was possibly underestimated. AZD1222 recipients seropositive at baseline numbered only 6 or 7. The CD4 TCRs associated with vaccination extended across spike and predominated at 160-218 and 743-854.

The V end was cut by 2 bases, the J end by 7 bases, with 14 bases between. The CDR3 covers 14 residues. CDR1 and CDR2 from the germline V gene are KGHSH and LQKENI. Comment on this clone: Its specificity is not known.

The receptor's source is an adult who received the AZD1222 COVID-19 vaccine. The J gene is TRBJ1-1, the V gene TRBV18, with D possibly being TRBD1 (6 bases). The sequences come from peripheral blood, collected 28 days after the second AZD1222 dose. CDR3 coding DNA: TGTGCCAGCTCACCAGAGGGGGGGCGGGTTGAAGCTTTCTTT. Amino acids: CASSPEGGRVEAFF.